The 17 T cell receptor beta chains listed next were all sequenced from one sample in a study of T-cell reconstitution after alpha-beta-depleted transplantation in children. This sample's TCRbeta library carried unique molecular identifier barcodes. TCRdb reprocessed the PCR reads via MiXCR and lists one record per CDR3 protein. Among about 310,000 distinct CDR3 sequences, 23% were seen once, and the ten largest hold approximately 9.9%. The sequenced sample was PBMCs, mostly from graft donor cells, obtained 180 days after TCRalphabeta/CD19-depleted stem cell transplant. Source of these receptors: a male patient aged 10-17 years who had a stem cell transplant for acute lymphoblastic leukemia, so the T cells may come from the graft donor.

This clonotype was observed a few times. CDR3 in DNA: TGCAGCGTCATCGGACAGCCTCGGTATGAGCAGTTCTTC. This codes for CSVIGQPRYEQFF. The V gene is TRBV29-1, the J gene TRBJ2-1, with a weak D call TRBD1 (6 bases). Trimming removed 6 bases at V and 8 bases at J, with 17 bases between. CDR3 length equals 13 residues. In germline, CDR1 is SQVTM, CDR2 ANQGSEA.

The chain is built from TRBV3-1 and TRBJ2-7; TRBD1 matches 7 bases. The V gene's germline CDR1 is LGHDT and CDR2 YNNKEL (reference sequence). J lost 4 bases, V lost 4 bases, and 4 bases had no gene match. The CDR3 sequence is 13 residues long. DNA of the CDR3: TGTGCCAGCAGCCTCCCGACAGGGTACGAGCAGTACTTC. It is translated as CASSLPTGYEQYF.

CDR3 sequence: CASSLAGTGAGYTF. In DNA form, the CDR3 reads TGTGCCAGCAGCCTGGCCGGGACAGGGGCTGGCTACACCTTC. The chain recombines TRBV7-6 with TRBJ1-2; TRBD1 agrees at 10 bases. V lost 5 bases to trimming and J lost 7 bases; unmatched junction nucleotides: 7. Germline CDR1 and CDR2: SGHVS and FNYEAQ. This CDR3 comprises 14 residues.

V gene TRBV28 combines with J gene TRBJ2-2, with 7 nucleotides matching TRBD1. The CDR3 contains 15 residues. The germline V gene encodes CDR1 MDHEN and CDR2 SYDVKM. Unmatched junction bases numbered 12, after V lost 5 bases and J lost 9 bases. The CDR3 coding sequence is TGTGCCAGCAGTCCCTTGACAGGGTGGGCTCGGGAGCTGTTTTTT. Protein product: CASSPLTGWARELFF.

This clonotype was picked up a small number of times. The V call is TRBV18, the J call TRBJ2-5; D remains unclear. Germline CDR1 reads KGHSH; CDR2 reads LQKENI. V lost 3 bases and J lost 4, with 9 bases in between. The CDR3 has 13 amino acids. In DNA, the CDR3 is TGTGCCAGCTCACCGACGACCTTAGAGACCCAGTACTTC. Translation: CASSPTTLETQYF.

Note on this clonotype: The junction shows a germline mismatch at one end, possibly a read error. This rearrangement joins TRBV4-1 to TRBJ2-2; the match to TRBD2 covers 11 bases. Germline-derived CDR1 and CDR2 are MGHRA and YSYEKL. The CDR3 extends over 18 amino acids. The CDR3 nucleotides are TGCGCCAGCAGCCAAGATGTAGCGGGAGGGCCTTACACCGGGGAGCTGCTTTTT. Translation gives CASSQDVAGGPYTGELLF.

This clonotype is a singleton in its sample. The V gene is TRBV5-1, the J gene TRBJ2-3, with D possibly being TRBD2 (5 bases). CDR1 is SGHRS and CDR2 is YFSETQ in the germline V gene. V lost 4 bases to trimming and J lost 1 base, with 13 bases between them. The CDR3 extends over 15 amino acids. The CDR3 sequence: CASSLAYSGTDTQYF. DNA for the CDR3: TGCGCCAGCAGCCTAGCCTACAGTGGCACAGATACGCAGTATTTT.

The rearrangement uses TRBV7-9 and TRBJ1-2; TRBD1 is a possible D gene (5 bases). V was trimmed by 1 base and J by 7 bases, leaving 10 bases between them. CDR3 length: 13 residues. Germline V lookup: CDR1 SEHNR, CDR2 FQNEAQ (reference sequence). The CDR3 bases are TGTGCCAGCAGCTTAGTCACAGGAGCTGGCTACACCTTC. Amino acids: CASSLVTGAGYTF.

This clonotype turned up a few times. This sequence joins TRBV20-1 and TRBJ2-1; 10 nucleotides agree with TRBD2. Germline V CDR1 and CDR2: DFQATT, SNEGSKA (reference sequence). Losses at the gene ends were 1 base for V and 10 bases for J; bases not matched to a gene: 7. The CDR3 spans 14 residues. CDR3 nucleotides: TGCAGTGCTAGAGGTTATAGCGGGAGGAACGAGCAGTTCTTC. Protein: CSARGYSGRNEQFF.

This clonotype was recorded many times. This chain connects TRBV4-1 to TRBJ2-5, with D uncertain. V shed 4 bases and J shed 2 bases, with 11 bases lying between them. CDR3 length: 14 residues. CDR1 and CDR2 (germline): MGHRA, YSYEKL. CDR3 coding DNA: TGCGCCAGCAGCCTCAGACACGGGCAAGAGACCCAGTACTTC. Protein product: CASSLRHGQETQYF.

The table lists this clonotype with a few counts. The CDR3 region is CASSLEVALTTDTQYF. The CDR3 region has the DNA TGCGCCAGCAGCTTGGAGGTAGCGCTTACCACAGATACGCAGTATTTT. The V call is TRBV5-1, the J call TRBJ2-3; TRBD2 is a possible D gene (5 bases). The V and J ends lost 0 bases and 2 bases respectively, with 13 bases between them. The CDR3 is 16 amino acids. Germline CDR1 and CDR2: SGHRS and YFSETQ.

This chain joins TRBV20-1 and TRBJ2-1; 8 nucleotides match TRBD2. There are 14 residues in the CDR3. Trimming removed 4 bases from V and 6 bases from J; junction bases left unmatched: 8. The germline V gene encodes CDR1 DFQATT and CDR2 SNEGSKA (reference sequence). In nucleotides, the CDR3 is TGCAGTGCTACTTCCAGCGGGAGACTCAATGAGCAGTTCTTC. Residues: CSATSSGRLNEQFF.

Only a few counts were recorded for this clonotype. The chain links TRBV20-1 to TRBJ2-2; weak D call: TRBD2 (6 bases). V lost 1 base and J lost 4, with 10 bases in between. This CDR3 is 14 amino acids long. Germline V gene lookup returns CDR1 DFQATT and CDR2 SNEGSKA (reference sequence). Written as DNA, the CDR3 is TGCAGTGCTAGAGGGGGACTGTTCACCGGGGAGCTGTTTTTT. Translated, it gives CSARGGLFTGELFF.

The rearrangement uses TRBV9 and TRBJ2-3; possible D gene TRBD1, 6 bases. The CDR3 runs to 18 residues. Germline V gene data show CDR1 as SGDLS and CDR2 as YYNGEE. V gave up 0 bases and J gave up 2 bases, with 19 bases separating them. The DNA of the CDR3 is TGTGCCAGCAGCGTAGAAGGGTACCACAGGGTTGACACAGATACGCAGTATTTT. Encoded protein: CASSVEGYHRVDTDTQYF.

The V call is TRBV7-9, the J call TRBJ2-5; D ambiguous. V lost 5 bases to trimming and J lost 4 bases, with 5 bases between them. Germline-derived CDR1 and CDR2 are SEHNR and FQNEAQ (reference sequence). The length of the CDR3 is 11 residues. The CDR3 region is CASSPIETQYF. CDR3 nucleotides: TGTGCCAGCAGCCCAATAGAGACCCAGTACTTC.

Many counts were recorded for this clonotype. This chain connects TRBV20-1 to TRBJ1-5; no firm D call. Trimming removed 1 base from V and 0 bases from J, with 16 bases in between. Germline V gene lookup returns CDR1 DFQATT and CDR2 SNEGSKA (reference sequence). CDR3 size: 17 residues. This chain's CDR3 is CSARGGRRAYSNQPQHF. In DNA, the CDR3 is TGCAGTGCTAGAGGGGGTCGTAGGGCTTATAGCAATCAGCCCCAGCATTTT.

The chain joins TRBV12-3 or TRBV12-4 to TRBJ1-3; D gene uncertain. CDR3 length: 12 residues. V lost 5 bases to trimming and J lost 4 bases, with 6 bases between them. The DNA for the CDR3 is TGTGCCAGCAGTCGCCAGGGAAACACCATATATTTT. Translating it yields CASSRQGNTIYF.